This T cell receptor (beta chain) is from a study of T cell responses to AZD1222 COVID-19 vaccine. CDR1 and CDR2 from the germline V gene are MNHEY and SMNVEV (reference sequence). The CDR3 consists of 15 residues. V lost 5 bases to trimming and J lost 3 bases, with 17 bases between them. The method was immunoSEQ multiplex PCR; TCRdb's version includes in-frame clones alone and lacks a portion of them. The sample shows about 96,000 clones, 75% to 90% of them seen only once. This sequence joins TRBV27 and TRBJ2-7; D may be TRBD1 (6 bases). The TCR was taken from an adult in good health. The source material was peripheral blood, sampled on day 0 of AZD1222 vaccination. The CDR3 loop reads CASSLIGQNFYEQYF. DNA for the CDR3: TGTGCCAGCAGTCTTATCGGACAGAACTTCTACGAGCAGTACTTC.